This T cell receptor beta chain was obtained from a study of beta chain features in type 1 diabetes. Of the isolated RNA, all was reverse transcribed, and so the sequenced material was expressed TCRB transcripts. Method: immunoSEQ multiplex PCR; TCRdb's copy keeps in-frame clones and lacks some. The data hold hundreds of thousands of clones, with 13% to 15% observed a single time. Study-level results: Shortening of TCRB CDR3s, moderate but significant, appeared in all four CD4+ subsets of Type 1 diabetes patients.

The CDR3 has 17 amino acids. Germline V gene data show CDR1 as SGDLS and CDR2 as YYNGEE. Deletions cut 0 bases from V and 0 bases from J, with 15 bases between. This clone was counted only a few times. Its antigen is as yet unknown. This sequence was found in a man aged 25 to 40 with type 1 diabetes. This chain uses TRBV9 with TRBJ2-5; the D gene is possibly TRBD2 (5 bases). Sequenced sample: naive CD4+ T cells from blood. Here the CDR3 DNA reads TGTGCCAGCAGCGTAGCCCCCGGGCGGAGGTACCAAGAGACCCAGTACTTC. Its protein product is CASSVAPGRRYQETQYF.